This entry lists 31 T cell receptor beta chains sequenced from one sample in a study of cytomegalovirus exposure and HLA in healthy donors. In the PCR, 60 Vbeta and 13 Jbeta primers were used. Sequencing used immunoSEQ multiplex PCR; TCRdb keeps in-frame clones, though not all of them. The sample shows some 120,000 clones, 75% to 85% of them seen only once. Sequencing was carried out using PBMCs. These receptors all stem from a woman aged 18-30 years in good health and CMV-seropositive.

V and J are TRBV13 and TRBJ1-4, with D uncertain. CDR3 length equals 12 residues. Trimming took off 2 bases at V and 9 bases at J, with 7 bases between the two ends. Germline V CDR1 and CDR2: PRHDT, FYEKMQ (reference sequence). The CDR3 spells CASSLYSQKLFF. CDR3 nucleotides: TGTGCCAGCAGCTTATATTCCCAAAAACTGTTTTTT.

The V gene is TRBV18, the J gene TRBJ1-1; 9 positions agree with TRBD1. Trimming removed 4 bases from V and 5 bases from J; junction bases left unmatched: 5. This CDR3 region has 14 residues. In germline, CDR1 is KGHSH, CDR2 LQKENI. Here the CDR3 DNA reads TGTGCCAGCTCACAACAGGGGGCGAGGACTGAAGCTTTCTTT. Residues: CASSQQGARTEAFF.

This chain connects TRBV7-9 to TRBJ2-7; D may be TRBD2 (6 bases). The V end was cut by 5 bases, the J end by 2 bases, with 7 bases between. CDR1 is SEHNR and CDR2 is FQNEAQ in the germline V gene (reference sequence). The CDR3 runs to 12 residues. CDR3 sequence (DNA): TGTGCCAGCAGCGGGAGGACCTACGAGCAGTACTTC. Amino acid sequence: CASSGRTYEQYF.

The V call is TRBV7-9, the J call TRBJ1-3; no clear D. This CDR3 is 15 amino acids long. Germline assignment: CDR1 SEHNR and CDR2 FQNEAQ (reference sequence). V lost 1 base, J lost 1 base, and 8 bases lay in between. The CDR3 DNA reads as TGTGCCAGCAGCTTAGTGGGAGAGTCTGGAAACACCATATATTTT. It yields the protein CASSLVGESGNTIYF.

This clone has a handful of counts. This chain joins TRBV28 and TRBJ1-4, with D uncertain. Trimming took off 7 bases at V and 2 bases at J, with 11 bases between the two ends. The CDR3 length is 14 residues. In germline, CDR1 is MDHEN, CDR2 SYDVKM. The CDR3 loop is CASMVGGTNEKLFF. DNA for the CDR3: TGTGCCAGCATGGTTGGAGGGACTAATGAAAAACTGTTTTTT.

This clone was recorded only once. This chain uses TRBV4-1 with TRBJ2-1; D remains ambiguous. Germline-derived CDR1 and CDR2 are MGHRA and YSYEKL. The CDR3 is 15 amino acids. Trimming pared 1 base from V and 3 bases from J, leaving 10 bases between. This CDR3 reads CASSQGHLLYNEQFF. Here the CDR3 DNA reads TGCGCCAGCAGCCAAGGACATCTCCTCTACAATGAGCAGTTCTTC.

The rearrangement joins TRBV2 to TRBJ2-5; D perhaps matches TRBD2 (6 bases). This CDR3 is built from 14 residues. Looked up from germline, CDR1 is SNHLY and CDR2 is FYNNEI. V gave up 7 bases and J gave up 0 bases, with 12 bases separating them. Here the CDR3 DNA reads TGTGCCAGCATCGGGGGAACCTACCAAGAGACCCAGTACTTC. As protein: CASIGGTYQETQYF. Based on the CDR3 plus reference TRBV2 and TRBJ2-5, the full variable domain is EPEVTQTPSHQVTQMGQEVILRCVPISNHLYFYWYRQILGQKVEFLVSFYNNEISEKSEIFDDQFSVERPDGSNFTLKIRSTKLEDSAMYFCASIGGTYQETQYFGPGTRLLVL.

The chain employs TRBV5-4 and TRBJ2-3; possibly TRBD2 for D (6 bases). Deletions cut 6 bases from V and 5 bases from J, with 16 bases between. Germline values: CDR1 SGHNT, CDR2 YYREEE (reference sequence). The CDR3 totals 14 residues. In nucleotides, the CDR3 is TGTGCCAGCACCCTCCAAGGAGGGAAAGATACGCAGTATTTT. Protein: CASTLQGGKDTQYF.

The V call is TRBV2, the J call TRBJ2-5, with 8 bases lining up with TRBD2. The germline CDR1 and CDR2 sequences are SNHLY and FYNNEI. There are 15 residues in the CDR3. The junction had 7 bases not matched to a gene; V was cut back by 3 bases and J by 4 bases. Here the CDR3 reads CASSDLSGGRETQYF. The CDR3, as DNA: TGTGCCAGCAGTGACCTATCGGGGGGGCGAGAGACCCAGTACTTC.

The chain links TRBV13 to TRBJ2-2; 15 bases are a match to TRBD2. The V gene end was trimmed by 5 bases and the J gene end by 9 bases; junction bases not matched to a gene: 7. CDR1 PRHDT and CDR2 FYEKMQ come from the germline V gene (reference sequence). CDR3 length: 16 amino acids. CDR3 loop: CASSLRTSGGAWELFF. CDR3 DNA sequence: TGTGCCAGCAGCCTCCGGACTAGCGGGGGGGCATGGGAGCTGTTTTTT.

This clone was seen more than once but under ten times. The rearrangement uses TRBV4-1 and TRBJ1-1, with D perhaps TRBD1 (6 bases). Germline assignment: CDR1 MGHRA and CDR2 YSYEKL. This CDR3 is 18 amino acids long. The germline V and J ends were trimmed by 0 bases and 1 base, with 18 bases remaining between them. CDR3 amino acids: CASSQEPNRVHPNTEAFF. The CDR3 region has the DNA TGCGCCAGCAGCCAAGAGCCGAACAGGGTGCACCCGAACACTGAAGCTTTCTTT.

A word on this clone: Other DNA sequences in the same sample also yield this CDR3. The chain recombines TRBV5-6 with TRBJ2-3; D is possibly TRBD2 (6 bases). From germline, CDR1 is SGHDT and CDR2 YYEEEE. This CDR3 has 15 amino acids. Trimming left V 3 bases short and J 1 base short, with 12 bases between. CDR3 sequence (DNA): TGTGCCAGCAGCTGGGACCCGGGGGGCACAGATACGCAGTATTTT. Translation gives CASSWDPGGTDTQYF. Variable domain in full (rest from reference TRBV5-6 and TRBJ2-3): DAGVTQSPTHLIKTRGQQVTLRCSPKSGHDTVSWYQQALGQGPQFIFQYYEEEERQRGNFPDRFSGHQFPNYSSELNVNALLLGDSALYLCASSWDPGGTDTQYFGPGTRLTVL.

Comments on this clone: This sample includes further DNA sequences coding for the same CDR3. This chain uses TRBV7-9 with TRBJ1-1, with TRBD1 matching 7 bases. This CDR3 has 13 residues. After removal of 5 bases from V and 4 bases from J, the junction contained 4 bases not matched to a gene. Germline V gives CDR1 SEHNR, CDR2 FQNEAQ (reference sequence). CDR3 sequence reads: CASSPPGGTEAFF. The CDR3, as DNA: TGTGCCAGCAGCCCGCCAGGGGGCACTGAAGCTTTCTTT.

This chain joins TRBV5-1 and TRBJ2-5; a possible D gene is TRBD1 (6 bases). The DNA end favors TRBJ2-7, so the J call may be wrong. The germline V gene has CDR1 SGHRS and CDR2 YFSETQ. This CDR3 has 13 amino acids. CDR3 nucleotide sequence: TGCGCCAGCAGCTTGGACAGGGCGTACGAGCAGTACTTC. Translated: CASSLDRAYEQYF.

There are a few counts of this clone. The V and J genes are TRBV6-5 and TRBJ2-6, with 7 bases lining up with TRBD2. CDR3 length equals 15 residues. Germline V gene sequence: CDR1 MNHEY, CDR2 SVGAGI. V shed 6 bases and J 8 bases; nucleotides not matched to a gene: 10. The CDR3 sequence is CASRQTSQGPNVLTF. The CDR3 region has the DNA TGTGCCAGCAGACAGACTAGCCAGGGCCCCAACGTCCTGACTTTC.

This clone was seen more than once but under ten times. V is TRBV6-1 and J is TRBJ2-5, with D perhaps TRBD2 (7 bases). CDR1 is MNHNS and CDR2 is SASEGT in the germline V gene. V was trimmed by 4 bases and J by 1 base, leaving 16 bases between them. The CDR3 extends over 16 amino acids. The CDR3 DNA reads as TGTGCCAGCAGTGTGGGGGGGGCCCCGTCCCAAGAGACCCAGTACTTC. Amino acid sequence: CASSVGGAPSQETQYF.

The table lists this clone with a count of one. This chain links TRBV5-1 with TRBJ2-7, with D hard to call. This CDR3 region has 13 residues. Germline V gene data show CDR1 as SGHRS and CDR2 as YFSETQ. The V end lost 3 bases, the J end lost 1 base, and 8 bases lay between the germline ends. The CDR3 spells CASSSSRSYEQYF. The CDR3 bases are TGCGCCAGCAGCTCTTCACGGTCCTACGAGCAGTACTTC.

This clone was counted a few times. The rearrangement joins TRBV5-1 to TRBJ1-6; 7 positions agree with TRBD1. This CDR3 has 14 amino acids. Per germline, CDR1 SGHRS and CDR2 YFSETQ. Losses at the gene ends were 0 bases for V and 9 bases for J; bases not matched to a gene: 3. CDR3 DNA: TGCGCCAGCAGCTTGGAGACAGGGCTTTCACCCCTCCACTTT. Encoded protein: CASSLETGLSPLHF.

The chain links TRBV11-1 to TRBJ2-5; 10 bases map to TRBD1. The CDR3 runs 17 residues. V shed 5 bases, J shed 4 bases, and the junction held 13 bases outside the gene matches. Germline V gene sequence: CDR1 SGHAT, CDR2 FQDESV (reference sequence). As DNA, the CDR3 is TGTGCCAGCAGCCTTTCCTCGACAGGGGGCGCAGCAGAGACCCAGTACTTC. Protein sequence: CASSLSSTGGAAETQYF.

This clone was counted a single time. The rearrangement links TRBV30 to TRBJ1-6; 7 bases line up with TRBD1. The germline V gene encodes CDR1 GTSNPN and CDR2 SVGIG (reference sequence). The CDR3 has 15 amino acids. V shed 4 bases and J 7 bases; nucleotides not matched to a gene: 10. The CDR3 sequence: CAWMPGGVRNSPLHF. CDR3 bases: TGTGCCTGGATGCCAGGGGGTGTTCGGAATTCACCCCTCCACTTT.

The table lists this clone with a count of one. The chain is built from TRBV2 and TRBJ1-2, with D tentatively TRBD1 (6 bases). V was trimmed by 3 bases and J by 8 bases, leaving 13 bases between them. The CDR3 consists of 13 residues. Germline CDR1 is SNHLY and CDR2 is FYNNEI. CDR3 protein: CASSEAGVGGYTF. CDR3 coding DNA: TGTGCCAGCAGTGAGGCAGGGGTCGGCGGCTACACCTTC.

This clone has only one observation. The gene calls are TRBV4-1 and TRBJ2-7; 7 nucleotides line up with TRBD1. Germline lookup yields CDR1 MGHRA and CDR2 YSYEKL. V gave up 3 bases and J gave up 2 bases; unmatched junction bases: 4. This CDR3 has 14 residues. The DNA of the CDR3 is TGCGCCAGCAGCCAGCCGGGACAGACCTACGAGCAGTACTTC. Encoded protein: CASSQPGQTYEQYF.

The J gene is TRBJ1-5, the V gene TRBV7-9; no firm D call. The ends were cut back, 2 bases at V and 5 bases at J, with 7 bases in the middle. This CDR3 is 13 amino acids long. Germline CDR1 is SEHNR and CDR2 is FQNEAQ (reference sequence). CDR3 in DNA: TGTGCCAGCAGCTTATGGGCCGATCAGCCCCAGCATTTT. Residues: CASSLWADQPQHF.

The chain couples TRBV15 to TRBJ1-4, with D uncertain. The CDR3 sequence is 14 residues long. V lost 0 bases and J lost 8, with 10 bases in between. Germline CDR1 LNHNV, CDR2 YYDKDF (reference sequence). The CDR3 bases are TGTGCCACCAGCAGAGAGAAGACAAGCGAAAAACTGTTTTTT. It codes for CATSREKTSEKLFF.

As concerns this clone: The junction departs from germline at one end; a sequencing error may be responsible. The chain couples TRBV2 to TRBJ1-2, with 7 bases identical to TRBD1. CDR3 length: 16 amino acids. Germline V gene data show CDR1 as SNHLY and CDR2 as FYNNEI. The chain's CDR3 is CASSPGQDRSGYGCTF. The CDR3 DNA is TGTGCCAGCAGCCCTGGACAGGACCGATCTGGGTATGGCTGCACCTTC.

The chain has TRBV6-1 and TRBJ1-2, with D possibly being TRBD1 (6 bases). Looked up from germline, CDR1 is MNHNS and CDR2 is SASEGT. V lost 4 bases to trimming and J lost 7 bases, with 10 bases between them. CDR3 size: 12 residues. This CDR3 is CASSGQGPGYTF. As DNA, the CDR3 is TGTGCCAGCAGTGGCCAGGGGCCTGGCTACACCTTC.

The chain combines TRBV14 with TRBJ1-1; TRBD1 matches at 8 bases. The CDR3 runs to 14 residues. Trimming at V came to 1 base and at J to 6 bases, leaving 4 bases not matched to a gene. CDR1 and CDR2 from the germline V gene are SGHDN and FVKESK. CDR3 DNA sequence: TGTGCCAGCAGCCAAGCCAGGGGGCTAGCTGAAGCTTTCTTT. The encoded protein is CASSQARGLAEAFF.

The table lists this clone with a count of one. V usage is TRBV9 and J usage is TRBJ2-3; 14 bases map to TRBD2. V lost 0 bases and J lost 5; bases outside the gene matches: 8. Germline-derived CDR1 and CDR2 are SGDLS and YYNGEE. This CDR3 is 18 amino acids long. The CDR3 region has the DNA TGTGCCAGCAGCGTAGGGTGGACTAGCGGGGGGCTGGGAGATACGCAGTATTTT. Residues: CASSVGWTSGGLGDTQYF.

This chain links TRBV2 with TRBJ2-5, with D unresolved. V lost 4 bases, J lost 4 bases, and 4 bases lay in between. The CDR3 runs 11 residues. Germline V gives CDR1 SNHLY, CDR2 FYNNEI. In DNA form, the CDR3 reads TGTGCCAGCAGTGTCGGAGAGACCCAGTACTTC. This gives the protein CASSVGETQYF.

This clone was seen a single time. The chain joins TRBV7-9 to TRBJ2-7; TRBD1 matches 7 bases. J gave up 6 bases and V 5 bases, and 7 bases lay outside the gene matches. The CDR3 has 13 residues. Germline loops: CDR1 SEHNR, CDR2 FQNEAQ (reference sequence). CDR3 sequence reads: CASSPTTGVEQYF. DNA of the CDR3: TGTGCCAGCAGCCCCACTACAGGGGTCGAGCAGTACTTC.

This clone was seen once. This sequence joins TRBV5-1 and TRBJ1-2, with D possibly being TRBD1 (6 bases). The CDR3 has 15 residues. The V gene's germline CDR1 is SGHRS and CDR2 YFSETQ. V gave up 4 bases and J gave up 0 bases, with 13 bases separating them. The CDR3 loop reads CASSTGTTANYGYTF. DNA of the CDR3: TGCGCCAGCAGCACCGGGACAACGGCTAACTATGGCTACACCTTC. Drawing the rest from reference TRBV5-1 and TRBJ1-2, the complete variable domain is KAGVTQTPRYLIKTRGQQVTLSCSPISGHRSVSWYQQTPGQGLQFLFEYFSETQRNKGNFPGRFSGRQFSNSRSEMNVSTLELGDSALYLCASSTGTTANYGYTFGSGTRLTVV.